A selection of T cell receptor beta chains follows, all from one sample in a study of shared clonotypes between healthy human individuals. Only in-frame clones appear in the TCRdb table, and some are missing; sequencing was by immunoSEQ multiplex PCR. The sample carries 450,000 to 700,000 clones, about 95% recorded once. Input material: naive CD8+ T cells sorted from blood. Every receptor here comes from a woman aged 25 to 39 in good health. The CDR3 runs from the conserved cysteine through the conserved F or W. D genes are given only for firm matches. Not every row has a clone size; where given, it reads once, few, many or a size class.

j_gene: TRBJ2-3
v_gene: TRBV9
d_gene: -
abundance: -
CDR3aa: CASSPPRGDTQYF
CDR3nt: TGTGCCAGCAGCCCCCCCCGCGGCGATACGCAGTATTTT

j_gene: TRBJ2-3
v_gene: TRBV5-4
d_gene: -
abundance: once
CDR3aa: CASSDSETSSTDTQYF
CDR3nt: TGTGCCAGCAGTGACTCCGAGACCTCTAGCACAGATACGCAGTATTTT

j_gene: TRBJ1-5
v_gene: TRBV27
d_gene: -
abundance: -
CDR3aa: CASNTGNQPQHF
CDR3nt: TGTGCCAGCAACACAGGCAATCAGCCCCAGCATTTT

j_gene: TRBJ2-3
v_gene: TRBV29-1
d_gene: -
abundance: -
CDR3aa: CSVEGGQGRTDTQYF
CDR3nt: TGCAGCGTTGAAGGAGGGCAGGGGAGGACAGATACGCAGTATTTT

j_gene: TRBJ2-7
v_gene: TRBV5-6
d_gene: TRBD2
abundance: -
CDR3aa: CASSPGTSLYEQYF
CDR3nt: TGTGCCAGCAGCCCCGGGACTAGCCTCTACGAGCAGTACTTC

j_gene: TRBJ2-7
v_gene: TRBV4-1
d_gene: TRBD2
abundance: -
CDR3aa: CASRGTSVDYEQYF
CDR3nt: TGCGCCAGCAGGGGGACTAGCGTGGACTACGAGCAGTACTTC

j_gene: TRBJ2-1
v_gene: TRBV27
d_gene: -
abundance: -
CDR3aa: CASSPLGGSYNEQFF
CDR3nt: TGTGCCAGCAGTCCCTTGGGGGGCTCCTACAATGAGCAGTTCTTC

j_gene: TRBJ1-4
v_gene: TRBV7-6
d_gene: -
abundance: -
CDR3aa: CASSPGSGPLATNEKLFF
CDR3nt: TGTGCCAGCAGCCCTGGGTCAGGGCCACTTGCAACTAATGAAAAACTGTTTTTT

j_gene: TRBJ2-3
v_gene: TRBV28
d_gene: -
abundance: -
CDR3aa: CASSSSAGHTDTQYF
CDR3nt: TGTGCCAGCAGTTCCTCGGCGGGTCACACAGATACGCAGTATTTT

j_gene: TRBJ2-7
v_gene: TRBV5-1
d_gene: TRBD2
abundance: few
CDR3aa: CASSLEGGSSYEQYF
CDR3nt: TGCGCCAGCAGCTTGGAGGGCGGGAGCTCCTACGAGCAGTACTTC

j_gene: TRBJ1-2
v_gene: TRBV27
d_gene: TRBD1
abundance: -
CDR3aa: CASSEINAQGRNYGYTF
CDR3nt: TGTGCCAGCAGTGAAATCAATGCACAGGGGCGCAACTATGGCTACACCTTC

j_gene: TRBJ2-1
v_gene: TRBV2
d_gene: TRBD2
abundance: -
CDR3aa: CANLRQREYVDEQFF
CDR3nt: TGTGCCAACTTACGGCAGCGGGAGTATGTGGATGAGCAGTTCTTC

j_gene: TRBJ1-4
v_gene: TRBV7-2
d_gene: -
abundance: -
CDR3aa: CASSFQKPNEKLFF
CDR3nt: TGTGCCAGCAGCTTCCAGAAACCGAATGAAAAACTGTTTTTT

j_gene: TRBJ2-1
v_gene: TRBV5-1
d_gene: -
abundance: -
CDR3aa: CASSLLGVNEQFF
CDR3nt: TGCGCCAGCAGCTTATTAGGGGTTAATGAGCAGTTCTTC

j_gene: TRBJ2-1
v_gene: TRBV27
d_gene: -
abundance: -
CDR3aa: CASSFSLENEQFF
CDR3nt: TGTGCCAGCAGTTTCAGTCTAGAAAATGAGCAGTTCTTC

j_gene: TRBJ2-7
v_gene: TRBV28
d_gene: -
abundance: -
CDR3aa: CASSNFYEQYF
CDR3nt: TGTGCCAGCAGTAACTTCTACGAGCAGTACTTC

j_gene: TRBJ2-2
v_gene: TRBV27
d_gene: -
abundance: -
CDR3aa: CASSLIIGSGELFF
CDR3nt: TGTGCCAGCAGTTTAATCATTGGATCCGGGGAGCTGTTTTTT

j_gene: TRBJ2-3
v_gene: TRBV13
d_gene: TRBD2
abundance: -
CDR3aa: CASSDTGGLAGDRGTDTQYF
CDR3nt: TGTGCCAGCAGCGACACCGGGGGACTAGCGGGAGATCGGGGCACAGATACGCAGTATTTT

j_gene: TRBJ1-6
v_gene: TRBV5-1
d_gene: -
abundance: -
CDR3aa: CASSLAGGNSPLHF
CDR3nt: TGCGCCAGCAGCTTGGCTGGGGGCAATTCACCCCTCCACTTT

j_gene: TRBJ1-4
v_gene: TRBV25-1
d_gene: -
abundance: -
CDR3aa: CASSELFGGQGEKLFF
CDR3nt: TGTGCCAGCAGTGAGCTTTTTGGGGGGCAGGGTGAAAAACTGTTTTTT

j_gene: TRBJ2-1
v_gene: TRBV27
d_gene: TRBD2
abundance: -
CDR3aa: CASRVLGTSGSSEQFF
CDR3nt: TGTGCCAGCAGGGTATTGGGGACTAGCGGGAGTAGTGAGCAGTTCTTC

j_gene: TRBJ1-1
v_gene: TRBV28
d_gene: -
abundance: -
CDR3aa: CASSSTLDGSTEAFF
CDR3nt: TGTGCCAGCAGTTCAACCCTGGACGGTTCGACTGAAGCTTTCTTT

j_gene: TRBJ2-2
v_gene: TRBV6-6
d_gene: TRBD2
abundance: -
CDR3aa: CASGQPGLVNTGELFF
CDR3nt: TGTGCCAGCGGCCAACCGGGACTAGTGAACACCGGGGAGCTGTTTTTT

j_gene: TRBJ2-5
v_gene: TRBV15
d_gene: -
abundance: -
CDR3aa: CATSDLMGWGQETQYF
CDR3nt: TGTGCCACCAGCGACCTAATGGGCTGGGGGCAAGAGACCCAGTACTTC

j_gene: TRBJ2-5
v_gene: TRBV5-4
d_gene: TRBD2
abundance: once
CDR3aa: CASSLGSSGMTGETQYF
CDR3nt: TGTGCCAGCAGCTTGGGTTCAAGCGGGATGACGGGAGAGACCCAGTACTTC

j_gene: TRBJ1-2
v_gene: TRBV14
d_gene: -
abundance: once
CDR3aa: CASSQERHTVGYTF
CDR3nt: TGTGCCAGCAGCCAAGAGAGACACACGGTGGGCTACACCTTC

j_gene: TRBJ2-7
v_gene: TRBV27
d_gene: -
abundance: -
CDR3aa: CASSIRQDGGEQYF
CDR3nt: TGTGCCAGCAGTATACGACAGGATGGCGGCGAGCAGTACTTC

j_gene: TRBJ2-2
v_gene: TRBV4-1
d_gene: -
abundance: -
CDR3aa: CASSQDLFTGELFF
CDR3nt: TGCGCCAGCAGCCAAGATTTATTTACCGGGGAGCTGTTTTTT

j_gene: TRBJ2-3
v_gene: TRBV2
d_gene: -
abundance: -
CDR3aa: CASRPPDGWQYF
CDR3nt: TGTGCCAGCAGGCCACCCGACGGTTGGCAGTATTTT

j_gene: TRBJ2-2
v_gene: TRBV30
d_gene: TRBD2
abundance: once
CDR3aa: CAWTTSGPGELFF
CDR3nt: TGTGCCTGGACGACTAGCGGCCCCGGGGAGCTGTTTTTT

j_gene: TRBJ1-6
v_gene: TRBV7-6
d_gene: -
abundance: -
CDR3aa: CASSQDFNNNSPLHF
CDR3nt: TGTGCCAGCAGCCAAGATTTCAATAATAATTCACCCCTCCACTTT

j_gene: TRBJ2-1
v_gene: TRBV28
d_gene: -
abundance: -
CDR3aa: CAASRSYNEQFF
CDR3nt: TGTGCTGCCAGTAGGTCCTACAATGAGCAGTTCTTC

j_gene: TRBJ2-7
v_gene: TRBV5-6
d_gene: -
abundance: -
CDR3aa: CASSVDRTSLYEQYF
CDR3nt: TGTGCCAGCAGCGTGGATAGGACAAGCCTCTACGAGCAGTACTTC

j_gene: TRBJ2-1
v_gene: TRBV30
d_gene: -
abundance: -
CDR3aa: CAWSYGGAYNEQFF
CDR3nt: TGTGCCTGGAGTTACGGGGGAGCCTACAATGAGCAGTTCTTC

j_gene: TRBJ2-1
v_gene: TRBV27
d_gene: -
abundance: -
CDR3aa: CASRSGNEQFF
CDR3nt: TGTGCCAGCAGGAGCGGGAATGAGCAGTTCTTC

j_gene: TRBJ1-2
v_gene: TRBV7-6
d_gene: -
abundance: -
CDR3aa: CASSLTTDLYGYTF
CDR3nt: TGTGCCAGCAGCTTAACGACTGATCTTTATGGCTACACCTTC

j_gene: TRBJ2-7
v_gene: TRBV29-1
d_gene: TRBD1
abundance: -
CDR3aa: CSVGQAHYEQYF
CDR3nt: TGCAGCGTGGGACAGGCACACTACGAGCAGTACTTC

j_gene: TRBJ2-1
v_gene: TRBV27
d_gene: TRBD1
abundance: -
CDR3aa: CASSFFWTGGDEQFF
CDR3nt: TGTGCCAGCAGTTTCTTTTGGACAGGGGGCGATGAGCAGTTCTTC

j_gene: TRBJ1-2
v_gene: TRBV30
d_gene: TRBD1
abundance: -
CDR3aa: CAWSETGIGGYTF
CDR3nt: TGTGCCTGGAGTGAGACAGGGATAGGCGGCTACACCTTC

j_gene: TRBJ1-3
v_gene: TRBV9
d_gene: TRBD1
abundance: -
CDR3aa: CASSAGGLGNTIYF
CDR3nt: TGTGCCAGCAGCGCAGGGGGCCTTGGAAACACCATATATTTT

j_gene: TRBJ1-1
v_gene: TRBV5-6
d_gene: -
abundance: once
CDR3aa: CASSLTLGDTEAFF
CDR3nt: TGTGCCAGCAGCTTGACTCTGGGGGACACTGAAGCTTTCTTT

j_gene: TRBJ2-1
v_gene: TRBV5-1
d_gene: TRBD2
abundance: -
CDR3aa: CASSLDGGGRNEQFF
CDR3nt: TGCGCCAGCAGCTTGGACGGGGGAGGGCGGAATGAGCAGTTCTTC

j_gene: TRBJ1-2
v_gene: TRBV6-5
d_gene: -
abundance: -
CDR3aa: CASSYSEGVGYTF
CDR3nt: TGTGCCAGCAGTTACTCCGAGGGGGTTGGCTACACCTTC

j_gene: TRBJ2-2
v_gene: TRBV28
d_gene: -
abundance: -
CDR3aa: CASSFVGRDTGELFF
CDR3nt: TGTGCCAGCAGTTTCGTCGGCCGGGACACCGGGGAGCTGTTTTTT

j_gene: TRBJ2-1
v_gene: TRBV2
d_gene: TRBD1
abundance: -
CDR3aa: CASSSGQGVRNEQFF
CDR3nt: TGTGCCAGCAGTTCGGGACAGGGGGTTAGGAATGAGCAGTTCTTC

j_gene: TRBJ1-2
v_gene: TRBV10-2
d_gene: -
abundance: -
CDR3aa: CASSEVNPLRGYGYTF
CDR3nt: TGCGCCAGCAGTGAGGTGAACCCCCTCAGAGGCTATGGCTACACCTTC

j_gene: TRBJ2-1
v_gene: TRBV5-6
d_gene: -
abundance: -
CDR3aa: CASSLVGIYNEQFF
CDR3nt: TGTGCCAGCAGCTTGGTTGGCATCTACAATGAGCAGTTCTTC